These T cell receptor beta chains were read from a single sample in a study of blood T cell repertoires in COVID-19. TCRdb's table, derived via immunoSEQ multiplex PCR, lists solely in-frame clones and lacks some. This repertoire shows about 92,000 clones, around 67% found once; its top ten account for approximately 25%. Sequencing was performed on peripheral blood. These receptors were obtained from a woman aged 55 to 70 in a cohort sampled during active or convalescent COVID-19. CDR3s include the opening cysteine and the closing phenylalanine or tryptophan. Fields, in order: V gene, clone size, J gene, D gene, CDR3 protein, CDR3 DNA. D genes are given only for firm matches. The size entry is marked missing in some rows and otherwise reads once, few, many or a size class.

v_call: TRBV2
clone_size: .
j_call: TRBJ2-5
d_call: TRBD2
cdr3_aa: CASSVGGWIETQYF
cdr3_nt: TGTGCCAGCAGTGTGGGGGGGTGGATAGAGACCCAGTACTTC

v_call: TRBV18
clone_size: few
j_call: TRBJ1-4
d_call: .
cdr3_aa: CASSPTTGSNEKLFF
cdr3_nt: TGTGCCAGCTCACCTACGACAGGTTCAAATGAAAAACTGTTTTTT

v_call: TRBV5-1
clone_size: .
j_call: TRBJ2-5
d_call: .
cdr3_aa: CASSSFGQQETQYF
cdr3_nt: TGCGCCAGCAGTAGCTTCGGACAGCAAGAGACCCAGTACTTC

v_call: TRBV6-5
clone_size: .
j_call: TRBJ2-2
d_call: .
cdr3_aa: CASIRDTRYTGELFF
cdr3_nt: TGTGCCAGCATTCGGGACACAAGATACACCGGGGAGCTGTTTTTT

v_call: TRBV19
clone_size: .
j_call: TRBJ2-1
d_call: .
cdr3_aa: CASSREPGEQFF
cdr3_nt: TGTGCCAGTAGTAGGGAGCCGGGTGAGCAGTTCTTC

v_call: TRBV30
clone_size: few
j_call: TRBJ2-7
d_call: .
cdr3_aa: CAWSPTGRGSEQYF
cdr3_nt: TGTGCCTGGAGCCCGACTGGTCGGGGATCGGAGCAGTACTTC

v_call: TRBV6-2/TRBV6-3
clone_size: .
j_call: TRBJ2-1
d_call: TRBD1
cdr3_aa: CASSRPHRGLGNEQFF
cdr3_nt: TGTGCCAGCAGTCGCCCTCACAGGGGGCTCGGGAATGAGCAGTTCTTC

v_call: TRBV6-2/TRBV6-3
clone_size: few
j_call: TRBJ1-5
d_call: .
cdr3_aa: CASSYVRGRGWGNQPQHF
cdr3_nt: TGTGCCAGCAGTTACGTACGGGGTCGGGGTTGGGGCAATCAGCCCCAGCATTTT

v_call: TRBV7-6
clone_size: few
j_call: TRBJ2-5
d_call: .
cdr3_aa: CASSLSPSQRETQYF
cdr3_nt: TGTGCCAGCAGCTTAAGCCCCAGCCAGAGGGAGACCCAGTACTTC

v_call: TRBV2
clone_size: .
j_call: TRBJ1-1
d_call: .
cdr3_aa: CAKGGRAGAEAFF
cdr3_nt: TGTGCCAAAGGGGGGAGGGCCGGGGCTGAAGCTTTCTTT

v_call: TRBV10-3
clone_size: .
j_call: TRBJ1-3
d_call: TRBD1
cdr3_aa: CAIRDLTGGGNTIYF
cdr3_nt: TGTGCCATCAGGGATTTGACAGGGGGAGGAAACACCATATATTTT

v_call: TRBV28
clone_size: .
j_call: TRBJ2-5
d_call: TRBD1
cdr3_aa: CASSPRTGAGETQYF
cdr3_nt: TGTGCCAGCAGTCCAAGGACAGGGGCCGGGGAGACCCAGTACTTC

v_call: TRBV19
clone_size: .
j_call: TRBJ2-3
d_call: TRBD2
cdr3_aa: CASSQTSGGTDTQYF
cdr3_nt: TGTGCCAGTAGTCAGACTAGCGGGGGCACAGATACGCAGTATTTT

v_call: TRBV27
clone_size: few
j_call: TRBJ1-2
d_call: TRBD1
cdr3_aa: CASTARTGGGGKGYTF
cdr3_nt: TGTGCCAGCACCGCCCGGACAGGGGGCGGCGGGAAGGGCTACACCTTC

v_call: TRBV18
clone_size: .
j_call: TRBJ1-1
d_call: TRBD1
cdr3_aa: CASSPEQGANTEAFF
cdr3_nt: TGTGCCAGCTCACCGGAACAGGGGGCGAACACTGAAGCTTTCTTT

v_call: TRBV18
clone_size: .
j_call: TRBJ1-6
d_call: .
cdr3_aa: CASSPQNSPLHF
cdr3_nt: TGTGCCAGCTCACCTCAGAATTCACCCCTCCACTTT

v_call: TRBV5-1
clone_size: .
j_call: TRBJ1-2
d_call: .
cdr3_aa: CASSEGQQPNYGYTF
cdr3_nt: TGCGCCAGCAGCGAAGGACAGCAACCAAACTATGGCTACACCTTC

v_call: TRBV5-1
clone_size: .
j_call: TRBJ1-1
d_call: TRBD1
cdr3_aa: CASSKDRLYTEAFF
cdr3_nt: TGCGCCAGCAGTAAGGACAGGCTGTACACTGAAGCTTTCTTT

v_call: TRBV6-5
clone_size: .
j_call: TRBJ1-4
d_call: .
cdr3_aa: CAILIGSFQFF
cdr3_nt: TGTGCCATTCTAATAGGGAGTTTTCAGTTTTTT

v_call: TRBV6-1
clone_size: .
j_call: TRBJ1-5
d_call: .
cdr3_aa: CASSELWGGGTVDQPQHF
cdr3_nt: TGTGCCAGCAGTGAACTATGGGGGGGTGGGACGGTAGATCAGCCCCAGCATTTT

v_call: TRBV6-1
clone_size: .
j_call: TRBJ2-7
d_call: TRBD2
cdr3_aa: CASSEGGGQDHEQYF
cdr3_nt: TGTGCCAGCAGTGAAGGCGGGGGGCAAGACCACGAGCAGTACTTC

v_call: TRBV5-1
clone_size: once
j_call: TRBJ2-3
d_call: .
cdr3_aa: CASSLAGGWDTQYF
cdr3_nt: TGCGCCAGCAGCTTGGCTGGGGGCTGGGATACGCAGTATTTT

v_call: TRBV25-1
clone_size: once
j_call: TRBJ1-2
d_call: TRBD1
cdr3_aa: CASSRTGGGYGYTF
cdr3_nt: TGTGCCAGCAGTCGAACAGGGGGCGGCTATGGCTACACCTTC

v_call: TRBV9
clone_size: .
j_call: TRBJ1-4
d_call: TRBD1
cdr3_aa: CASSVVLRGRISEKLFF
cdr3_nt: TGTGCCAGCAGCGTAGTCCTGAGGGGGCGCATTAGTGAAAAACTGTTTTTT

v_call: TRBV20-1
clone_size: .
j_call: TRBJ2-2
d_call: .
cdr3_aa: CSASPSTGELFF
cdr3_nt: TGCAGTGCTAGTCCTAGCACCGGGGAGCTGTTTTTT

v_call: TRBV19
clone_size: .
j_call: TRBJ1-2
d_call: .
cdr3_aa: CASSPLFGQLANYGYTF
cdr3_nt: TGTGCCAGTAGTCCACTATTCGGACAGCTAGCTAACTATGGCTACACCTTC

v_call: TRBV21-1
clone_size: .
j_call: TRBJ2-3
d_call: .
cdr3_aa: CASSTDRAGTDTQYF
cdr3_nt: TGTGCCAGCAGCACCGACAGGGCGGGCACAGATACGCAGTATTTT

v_call: TRBV20-1
clone_size: .
j_call: TRBJ2-7
d_call: .
cdr3_aa: CRIQQDYEQYF
cdr3_nt: TGCAGAATACAACAGGATTACGAGCAGTACTTC

v_call: TRBV10-1
clone_size: once
j_call: TRBJ2-4
d_call: .
cdr3_aa: CASTYRDLAKNIQYF
cdr3_nt: TGCGCCAGCACTTACAGAGATCTAGCCAAAAACATTCAGTACTTC

v_call: TRBV5-1
clone_size: few
j_call: TRBJ2-7
d_call: TRBD1
cdr3_aa: CASSRTGTTYEQYF
cdr3_nt: TGCGCCAGCAGTAGGACAGGGACAACCTACGAGCAGTACTTC

v_call: TRBV6-1
clone_size: .
j_call: TRBJ1-6
d_call: .
cdr3_aa: CASSEFSNAGNSPLHF
cdr3_nt: TGTGCCAGCAGTGAATTCTCAAACGCGGGGAATTCACCCCTCCACTTT

v_call: TRBV2
clone_size: .
j_call: TRBJ1-1
d_call: TRBD1
cdr3_aa: CASGGQLNTEAFF
cdr3_nt: TGTGCCAGCGGGGGACAGTTGAACACTGAAGCTTTCTTT

v_call: TRBV30
clone_size: .
j_call: TRBJ1-2
d_call: .
cdr3_aa: CAWSVSLTGMDGYTF
cdr3_nt: TGTGCCTGGAGTGTAAGCTTGACGGGGATGGATGGCTACACCTTC

v_call: TRBV3-1/TRBV3-2
clone_size: .
j_call: TRBJ2-1
d_call: TRBD2
cdr3_aa: CASRRSGGQHNEQFF
cdr3_nt: TGTGCCAGCAGGCGAAGCGGGGGACAACACAATGAGCAGTTCTTC

v_call: TRBV5-6
clone_size: .
j_call: TRBJ2-3
d_call: .
cdr3_aa: CASSYRVLATDTQYF
cdr3_nt: TGTGCCAGCAGCTACAGGGTGCTAGCTACAGATACGCAGTATTTT

v_call: TRBV5-1
clone_size: few
j_call: TRBJ1-1
d_call: TRBD1
cdr3_aa: CASSPNRGRGDTEAFF
cdr3_nt: TGCGCCAGCAGCCCGAACAGGGGGCGCGGTGACACTGAAGCTTTCTTT

v_call: TRBV4-1
clone_size: .
j_call: TRBJ1-3
d_call: TRBD1
cdr3_aa: CASSQALGQGTGNTIYF
cdr3_nt: TGCGCCAGCAGCCAAGCCCTGGGACAGGGGACTGGAAACACCATATATTTT

v_call: TRBV19
clone_size: .
j_call: TRBJ2-3
d_call: .
cdr3_aa: CATSMGPWDTQYF
cdr3_nt: TGTGCCACCAGTATGGGCCCTTGGGATACGCAGTATTTT

v_call: TRBV11-3
clone_size: .
j_call: TRBJ2-3
d_call: TRBD2
cdr3_aa: CASSWEGIAGGPGTDTQYF
cdr3_nt: TGTGCCAGCAGCTGGGAGGGGATAGCGGGGGGGCCCGGCACAGATACGCAGTATTTT

v_call: TRBV9
clone_size: once
j_call: TRBJ2-1
d_call: TRBD2
cdr3_aa: CASSRRAGDNEQFF
cdr3_nt: TGTGCCAGCAGCCGCCGGGCGGGGGACAATGAGCAGTTCTTC

v_call: TRBV6-6
clone_size: .
j_call: TRBJ2-2
d_call: TRBD1
cdr3_aa: CASRLVGQGAWELFF
cdr3_nt: TGTGCCAGCCGCCTCGTCGGACAGGGGGCCTGGGAGCTGTTTTTT

v_call: TRBV4-1
clone_size: .
j_call: TRBJ2-7
d_call: TRBD2
cdr3_aa: CASSQSETGTKLGGYEQYF
cdr3_nt: TGCGCCAGCAGCCAGTCGGAAACGGGGACTAAACTTGGTGGCTACGAGCAGTACTTC

v_call: TRBV5-1
clone_size: .
j_call: TRBJ2-1
d_call: .
cdr3_aa: CASSLVGTYNEQFF
cdr3_nt: TGCGCCAGCAGCTTGGTTGGGACTTACAATGAGCAGTTCTTC

v_call: TRBV7-2
clone_size: .
j_call: TRBJ1-5
d_call: TRBD1
cdr3_aa: CASSLQGGSNQPQHF
cdr3_nt: TGTGCCAGCAGCCTCCAGGGGGGAAGCAATCAGCCCCAGCATTTT

v_call: TRBV10-2
clone_size: large
j_call: TRBJ2-3
d_call: .
cdr3_aa: CASREGLSQYF
cdr3_nt: TGCGCCAGCAGGGAAGGACTCTCGCAGTATTTT

v_call: TRBV29-1
clone_size: .
j_call: TRBJ1-2
d_call: .
cdr3_aa: CSAQQVFDGYTF
cdr3_nt: TGCAGCGCCCAGCAGGTTTTTGATGGCTACACCTTC

v_call: TRBV6-4
clone_size: .
j_call: TRBJ1-6
d_call: TRBD1
cdr3_aa: CASSDYYRLGTGGDSPLHF
cdr3_nt: TGTGCCAGCAGTGATTATTATCGGTTGGGGACAGGGGGTGATTCACCCCTCCACTTT